A single sample gave rise to the 22 T cell receptor beta chains below, sequenced in a study of shared clonotypes between healthy human individuals. Repertoires were generated with immunoSEQ multiplex PCR, while TCRdb's copy carries only in-frame clones and drops some. Of approximately 600,000 clones detected, approximately 95% appear once; the ten largest clones hold over 0.1%. Naive CD8 cells lacked CD45RO, underwent positive selection for CCR7 and left out terminally differentiated effector memory CD45RA+ cells. Sequencing was performed on naive CD8+ T cells sorted from blood. The receptors were gathered from a woman aged 25 to 39 in good health.

Regarding this clone: Other DNA sequences in the same sample also yield this CDR3. The chain combines TRBV27 with TRBJ2-7; D gene uncertain. CDR3 length equals 13 residues. The germline V and J ends were trimmed by 2 bases and 3 bases, with 8 bases remaining between them. Germline lookup yields CDR1 MNHEY and CDR2 SMNVEV (reference sequence). The CDR3 DNA reads TGTGCCAGCAGTTTACGTGGGAACTACGAGCAGTACTTC. Translation: CASSLRGNYEQYF.

The CDR3 is CAMRTASSGNTIYF. The CDR3, as DNA: TGCGCCATGAGGACGGCGAGCTCTGGAAACACCATATATTTT. This chain uses TRBV10-1 with TRBJ1-3; no definite D call. The germline CDR1 and CDR2 sequences are WNHNN and SYGVQD (reference sequence). Trimming took 10 bases from V and 0 from J, leaving 13 bases between them. This CDR3 comprises 14 residues.

The V and J genes are TRBV13 and TRBJ2-5; TRBD2 agrees at 9 bases. V was pared by 6 bases and J by 4 bases, with 12 bases of the junction left unmatched. Germline assignment: CDR1 PRHDT and CDR2 FYEKMQ (reference sequence). The CDR3 covers 16 residues. The CDR3 DNA reads TGTGCCAGCAGTCCAAGGCTGCGGGAGGGAGGAGAGACCCAGTACTTC. Amino acid sequence: CASSPRLREGGETQYF.

V and J are TRBV27 and TRBJ1-5; tentative D call: TRBD1 (5 bases). Germline V gives CDR1 MNHEY, CDR2 SMNVEV (reference sequence). The CDR3 is 14 residues long. V lost 7 bases to trimming and J lost 0 bases, with 10 bases between them. The CDR3 DNA reads TGTGCCAGCACCGTAACAGGTAGCAATCAGCCCCAGCATTTT. Protein: CASTVTGSNQPQHF.

With respect to this clone: The identical CDR3 is also encoded by other nucleotide sequences in the sample. The chain joins TRBV9 to TRBJ2-7, with TRBD2 identical over 7 bases. This CDR3 has 13 amino acids. Germline V gene sequence: CDR1 SGDLS, CDR2 YYNGEE. J gave up 2 bases and V 3 bases, and 2 bases lay outside the gene matches. CDR3 amino acids: CASSAGGAYEQYF. The CDR3 DNA is TGTGCCAGCAGCGCGGGGGGTGCCTACGAGCAGTACTTC. The complete variable domain, with remaining parts taken from reference TRBV9 and TRBJ2-7, reads DSGVTQTPKHLITATGQRVTLRCSPRSGDLSVYWYQQSLDQGLQFLIQYYNGEERAKGNILERFSAQQFPDLHSELNLSSLELGDSALYFCASSAGGAYEQYFGPGTRLTVT.

The V gene is TRBV27, the J gene TRBJ2-3; D unclear. The length of the CDR3 is 15 residues. Germline V gene data show CDR1 as MNHEY and CDR2 as SMNVEV (reference sequence). V dropped 7 bases and J dropped 6 bases, with 20 bases sitting between them. DNA of the CDR3: TGTGCCAGCAAGTCTCGTCACAGCTTGGGGGATACGCAGTATTTT. It is translated as CASKSRHSLGDTQYF.

CDR3 DNA: TGTGCCAGCAGTTTTCTAGCGGGAGTTTTTGACGAGCAGTACTTC. Amino acid sequence: CASSFLAGVFDEQYF. The rearrangement joins TRBV27 to TRBJ2-7; 10 positions match TRBD2. Germline assignment: CDR1 MNHEY and CDR2 SMNVEV (reference sequence). The V segment lost 3 bases and the J segment 5 bases; nucleotides outside the gene matches: 7. This CDR3 has 15 residues.

This chain uses TRBV6-1 with TRBJ2-7; 8 bases align to TRBD1. Germline V gene sequence: CDR1 MNHNS, CDR2 SASEGT. V lost 4 bases to trimming and J lost 0 bases; unmatched junction nucleotides: 5. The CDR3 contains 15 residues. CDR3 DNA: TGTGCCAGCAGTGTTGGGACAGGTAGCTCCTACGAGCAGTACTTC. This gives the protein CASSVGTGSSYEQYF.

Here the CDR3 DNA reads TGTGCCAGCAGTAGGACTAGCGGGGGGCTATACACAGATACGCAGTATTTT. Its protein product is CASSRTSGGLYTDTQYF. The chain couples TRBV28 to TRBJ2-3; 14 nucleotides agree with TRBD2. Germline V lookup: CDR1 MDHEN, CDR2 SYDVKM. CDR3 size: 17 residues. J was trimmed by 2 bases and V by 5 bases; bases with no gene match: 6.

This sequence joins TRBV7-9 and TRBJ2-7, with D uncertain. This CDR3 contains 14 residues. V was shortened by 1 base and J by 5 bases, with 12 bases between the two germline ends. Looked up from germline, CDR1 is SEHNR and CDR2 is FQNEAQ (reference sequence). CDR3 protein: CASSLGDFRHEQYF. The DNA for the CDR3 is TGTGCCAGCAGCTTAGGAGATTTTAGGCACGAGCAGTACTTC. The full variable domain, completed using reference TRBV7-9 and TRBJ2-7, is DTGVSQNPRHKITKRGQNVTFRCDPISEHNRLYWYRQTLGQGPEFLTYFQNEAQLEKSRLLSDRFSAERPKGSFSTLEIQRTEQGDSAMYLCASSLGDFRHEQYFGPGTRLTVT.

This chain joins TRBV9 and TRBJ1-1; 9 nucleotides match TRBD1. V lost 7 bases to trimming and J lost 4 bases; unmatched junction nucleotides: 5. Germline CDR1 reads SGDLS; CDR2 reads YYNGEE. There are 13 residues in the CDR3. CDR3 region: CASGTGLSTEAFF. DNA of the CDR3: TGTGCCAGCGGGACAGGGTTGAGCACTGAAGCTTTCTTT.

The V and J genes are TRBV13 and TRBJ1-5; the D gene is possibly TRBD1 (5 bases). CDR1 is PRHDT and CDR2 is FYEKMQ in the germline V gene (reference sequence). This CDR3 region has 13 residues. V was clipped by 5 bases and J by 1 base, with 6 bases between them. The CDR3 DNA is TGTGCCAGCAGCCAGGGCAGCAATCAGCCCCAGCATTTT. It yields the protein CASSQGSNQPQHF.

This clone was counted a single time. This rearrangement joins TRBV28 to TRBJ2-7, with 7 bases identical to TRBD1. Germline V gives CDR1 MDHEN, CDR2 SYDVKM. Germline trimming cut 1 base from V and 3 bases from J; bases unmatched to any gene: 3. The CDR3 loop spans 14 amino acids. In nucleotides, the CDR3 is TGTGCCAGCAGTTTATATTCAGGGGGCTACGAGCAGTACTTC. The encoded protein is CASSLYSGGYEQYF.

The V and J genes are TRBV2 and TRBJ2-3, with D tentatively TRBD2 (6 bases). Germline V CDR1 and CDR2: SNHLY, FYNNEI. V was trimmed by 6 bases and J by 0 bases, leaving 16 bases between them. The CDR3 is 16 amino acids. In nucleotides, the CDR3 is TGTGCCAGCAGGGGCTTCGGGAGAGTCAGCACAGATACGCAGTATTTT. The encoded protein is CASRGFGRVSTDTQYF.

This chain links TRBV6-5 with TRBJ2-1; TRBD2 matches at 13 bases. The CDR3 extends over 15 amino acids. The V segment lost 6 bases and the J segment 6 bases; nucleotides outside the gene matches: 5. Germline V gene lookup returns CDR1 MNHEY and CDR2 SVGAGI. The CDR3 loop reads CASRSGTSGINEQFF. CDR3 sequence (DNA): TGTGCCAGCAGGTCCGGGACTAGCGGGATCAATGAGCAGTTCTTC.

The V and J genes are TRBV6-5 and TRBJ1-2; TRBD1 agrees at 10 bases. Per germline, CDR1 MNHEY and CDR2 SVGAGI. V lost 6 bases to trimming and J lost 7 bases; unmatched junction nucleotides: 5. The CDR3 runs to 13 residues. Written as DNA, the CDR3 is TGTGCCAGCAGAGCCGGGACAGGGGTTGGCTACACCTTC. This sequence encodes CASRAGTGVGYTF.

The chain joins TRBV28 to TRBJ2-7; no reliable D call. Germline-derived CDR1 and CDR2 are MDHEN and SYDVKM. The V and J ends lost 4 bases and 3 bases respectively, with 13 bases between them. There are 14 residues in the CDR3. DNA for the CDR3: TGTGCCAGCAGTTCCTCAGGCCATTTCTACGAGCAGTACTTC. It encodes CASSSSGHFYEQYF.

CDR3 in amino acids: CASSQTPDRNSYEQYF. The CDR3 region has the DNA TGTGCCAGCAGCCAGACCCCCGACAGGAACTCCTACGAGCAGTACTTC. This chain joins TRBV9 and TRBJ2-7; D perhaps matches TRBD1 (6 bases). V was trimmed by 4 bases and J by 0 bases, leaving 17 bases between them. Looked up from germline, CDR1 is SGDLS and CDR2 is YYNGEE. This CDR3 has 16 amino acids.

This clone was observed once. In DNA form, the CDR3 reads TGTGCCAGCAGCTTGTTGGAGTATGATGAAAAACTGTTTTTT. Translated: CASSLLEYDEKLFF. V is TRBV5-6 and J is TRBJ1-4; D unclear. The CDR3 has 14 residues. V was shortened by 1 base and J by 6 bases, with 10 bases between the two germline ends. Germline CDR1 SGHDT, CDR2 YYEEEE.

The rearrangement uses TRBV7-6 and TRBJ2-3; perhaps D is TRBD1 or TRBD2 (5 bases each). CDR1 and CDR2 from the germline V gene are SGHVS and FNYEAQ. The V end was cut by 1 base, the J end by 0 bases, with 17 bases between. The CDR3 length is 18 residues. CDR3 nucleotides: TGTGCCAGCAGCTTAGTTGAGTATGGGGGTTCTAGCACAGATACGCAGTATTTT. The encoded protein is CASSLVEYGGSSTDTQYF.

The chain combines TRBV7-8 with TRBJ2-4, with D possibly being TRBD2 (6 bases). The ends were cut back, 3 bases at V and 2 bases at J, with 26 bases in the middle. Germline V CDR1 and CDR2: SGHVS, FQNEAQ. The CDR3 length is 20 residues. CDR3 protein: CASSFTRGGLLLGSKNIQYF. CDR3 nucleotides: TGTGCCAGCAGCTTCACACGTGGGGGACTTCTTCTGGGTTCCAAAAACATTCAGTACTTC.

This clone appeared a single time. The chain employs TRBV28 and TRBJ2-5; 13 nucleotides line up with TRBD2. The CDR3 has 19 amino acids. The junction had 13 bases not matched to a gene; V was cut back by 4 bases and J by 2 bases. Germline CDR1 and CDR2: MDHEN and SYDVKM. CDR3 residues: CASSSLVSGTSGIQETQYF. For the CDR3, the DNA is TGTGCCAGCAGTTCTCTAGTGAGTGGGACTAGCGGGATTCAAGAGACCCAGTACTTC.